One and the same sample provided the 8 T cell receptor beta chains below, sequenced in a study of T cell clonality in common variable immunodeficiency. TCRdb keeps only in-frame clones here, not all; method: immunoSEQ multiplex PCR. The sample contains some 45,000 clones, none of them singletons. The sample consisted of peripheral blood mononuclear cells. The origin of the receptors is a person aged 18 to 75 in good health.

This clone was seen ten or more times. The CDR3 end is not reached by the read, which stops 3 residues before it; the germline J gene fills it in. The rearrangement links TRBV30 to TRBJ2-7, with 8 bases matching TRBD2. The germline CDR1 and CDR2 sequences are GTSNPN and SVGIG (reference sequence). CDR3 length: 16 residues. V lost 0 bases to trimming and J lost 0 bases; unmatched junction nucleotides: 7. The DNA read from the CDR3 is TGTGCCTGGAGTGTACTGGGCGGGGGGTTCTCCTACGAG. Amino acid sequence: CAWSVLGGGFSYE. In full, the CDR3 reads CAWSVLGGGFSYEQYF.

Remarks on this clone: The read comes to an end 3 residues before the CDR3 does, leaving the germline J gene to fill in the end. This chain uses TRBV7-9 with TRBJ1-1; no clear D. The CDR3 has 13 residues. Between the trimmed V and J ends, which lost 7 bases and 4 bases, there was a span of 13 bases. Germline V gene data show CDR1 as SEHNR and CDR2 as FQNEAQ (reference sequence). This chain's CDR3 is CASTPSRGTEAFF. The sequenced CDR3 bases are TGTGCCAGCACCCCATCTAGAGGCACTGAA. The variable domain in full, with the rest retrieved from reference TRBV7-9 and TRBJ1-1, is DTGVSQNPRHKITKRGQNVTFRCDPISEHNRLYWYRQTLGQGPEFLTYFQNEAQLEKSRLLSDRFSAERPKGSFSTLEIQRTEQGDSAMYLCASTPSRGTEAFFGQGTRLTVV.

This clone was recorded many times. Coverage ceases 3 residues before the CDR3 finishes, and the germline J gene fills in the end. The rearrangement joins TRBV7-9 to TRBJ2-2; a possible D gene is TRBD1 (5 bases). With 4 bases removed from V and 6 bases from J, the gap between germline ends came to 12 bases. Germline CDR1 SEHNR, CDR2 FQNEAQ (reference sequence). The CDR3 runs to 14 residues. Partial CDR3 DNA: TGTGCCAGCAGCTCAACAGGTCGCCCCGGGGAG. This translates into CASSSTGRPGE. The full CDR3 sequence reads CASSSTGRPGELFF.

This clone has more than one count but fewer than ten. From the germline J gene comes the end of the CDR3, since the read stops 3 residues before it. The chain recombines TRBV5-1 with TRBJ1-2; D is possibly TRBD1 (5 bases). Germline loops: CDR1 SGHRS, CDR2 YFSETQ. CDR3 length equals 15 residues. The CDR3 loop is CASSLRSDGFGHYTF. The CDR3 DNA, read in part, is TGCGCCAGCAGCTTGAGGTCCGATGGGTTTGGACAC.

This clone has a count of ten or more. The DNA ends 3 residues before the CDR3 does, and the rest of the CDR3 is filled in from the germline J gene. The chain recombines TRBV30 with TRBJ2-2, with unresolved D. The CDR3 consists of 13 residues. The V gene's germline CDR1 is GTSNPN and CDR2 SVGIG (reference sequence). The part of the CDR3 DNA that was read is TGTGCCTGGTCGAGCCGGGTTCATGAAAAG. Translated: CAWSSRVHEK. The CDR3 in its entirety is CAWSSRVHEKLFF.

This clone was detected many times. One junction end does not reproduce the germline sequence, and a read error may be involved. The read ends 3 residues shy of where the CDR3 ends; the end is completed using the germline J gene. The rearrangement joins TRBV6-1 to TRBJ2-7; 11 nucleotides align to TRBD1. Per the germline V gene, CDR1 is MNHNS and CDR2 is SASEGT. CDR3 length equals 17 residues. The CDR3 DNA, read in part, is TGTGCCAGCACTGAAACTATTCCGGGACAGGGGGCCTACGAG. Translating it yields CASTETIPGQGAYE. The full CDR3 reads CASTETIPGQGAYEQYF.

This clone was found many times. Read coverage stops 3 residues before the CDR3 terminus; the germline J gene supplies the remainder. The genes are TRBV18 and TRBJ2-5, with TRBD2 identical over 9 bases. V gave up 6 bases and J gave up 3 bases; unmatched junction bases: 8. Germline CDR1 is KGHSH and CDR2 is LQKENI. This CDR3 is 15 amino acids long. CDR3 residues: CASSQTLAGEETQYF. The part of the CDR3 DNA that was read is TGTGCCAGCTCCCAAACCTTAGCGGGGGAAGAGACC.

This clone was seen many times. The read terminates 3 residues before the CDR3 end, so the remaining end is supplied by the germline J gene. The J gene is TRBJ2-2, the V gene TRBV5-4; D gene unclear. Between the trimmed V and J ends, which lost 4 bases and 0 bases, there was a span of 4 bases. This CDR3 has 13 residues. Germline CDR1 reads SGHNT; CDR2 reads YYREEE (reference sequence). CDR3 bases read: TGTGCCAGCAGCCCAGCGAACACCGGGGAG. Translating gives CASSPANTGE. The whole CDR3 sequence is CASSPANTGELFF.